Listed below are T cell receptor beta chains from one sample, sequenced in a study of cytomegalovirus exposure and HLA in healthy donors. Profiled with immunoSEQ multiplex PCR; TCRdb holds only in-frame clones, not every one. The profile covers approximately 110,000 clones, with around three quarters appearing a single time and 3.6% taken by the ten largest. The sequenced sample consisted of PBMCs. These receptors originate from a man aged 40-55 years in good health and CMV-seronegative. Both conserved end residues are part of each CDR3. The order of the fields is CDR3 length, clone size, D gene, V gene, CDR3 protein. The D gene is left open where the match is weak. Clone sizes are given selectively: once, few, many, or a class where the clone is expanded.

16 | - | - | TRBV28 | CASSFGQGLPSYEQYF
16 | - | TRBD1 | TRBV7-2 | CASSQKKTGGVYEQYF
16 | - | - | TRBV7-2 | CASTLSAHRGVNGYTF
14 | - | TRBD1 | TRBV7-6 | CASSLGTAGGKLFF
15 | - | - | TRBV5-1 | CASSLAVSGGGRAFF
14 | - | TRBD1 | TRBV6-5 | CASIKDRARPEAFF
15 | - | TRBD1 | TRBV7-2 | CASSSTGGSTDTQYF
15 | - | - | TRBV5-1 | CASSPNPTGTYEQYF
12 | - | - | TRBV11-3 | CASSNGEGEAFF
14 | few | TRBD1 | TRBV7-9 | CASSPRTGNLEAFF